Sequencing of this T cell receptor beta chain was carried out in a study of T cells expressing NK-cell markers. TCRdb re-called the 5' RACE reads, yielding one record per CDR3 amino acid sequence without DNA. The table counts some 600,000 distinct CDR3 sequences; roughly 3.6% lies in the top ten. The germline gives CDR1 LGHNA, CDR2 YSLEER. The CDR3 length is 14 residues. J is TRBJ2-1 and V is TRBV4-3; without DNA, the TCRdb call of TRBD2 cannot be checked. The source is a young man in good health. The specimen sequenced was blood T cells: a sorted CD56 or NKG2C T cell subset, CD4+ or CD8+ T cells, or bulk PBMC T cells (not recorded which). This CDR3 reads CASSQGTSSDEQFF.